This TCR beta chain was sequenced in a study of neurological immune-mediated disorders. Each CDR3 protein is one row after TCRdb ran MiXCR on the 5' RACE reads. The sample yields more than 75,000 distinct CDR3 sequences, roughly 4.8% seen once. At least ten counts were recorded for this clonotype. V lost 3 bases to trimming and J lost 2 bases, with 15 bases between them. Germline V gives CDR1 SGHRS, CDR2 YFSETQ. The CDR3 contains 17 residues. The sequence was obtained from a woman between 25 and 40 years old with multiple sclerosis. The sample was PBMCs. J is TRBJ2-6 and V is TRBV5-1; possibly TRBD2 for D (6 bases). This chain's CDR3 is CASSSGLEGPGANVLTF. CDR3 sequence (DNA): TGCGCCAGCAGCTCCGGTTTGGAGGGCCCTGGGGCCAACGTCCTGACTTTC. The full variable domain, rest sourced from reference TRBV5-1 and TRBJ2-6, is KAGVTQTPRYLIKTRGQQVTLSCSPISGHRSVSWYQQTPGQGLQFLFEYFSETQRNKGNFPGRFSGRQFSNSRSEMNVSTLELGDSALYLCASSSGLEGPGANVLTFGAGSRLTVL.